The sequence of this T cell receptor beta chain was determined in a study of cytomegalovirus exposure and HLA in healthy donors. This PCR relied on a set of 60 Vbeta primers and 13 Jbeta primers. TCRdb's copy holds only in-frame clones and misses some; the assay was immunoSEQ multiplex PCR. The data hold around 150,000 clones, with roughly 80% observed a single time. This clone was observed a single time. Its antigen is unidentified. The CDR3 extends over 15 amino acids. The germline V and J ends were trimmed by 6 bases and 5 bases, with 20 bases remaining between them. Germline loops: CDR1 SGHAT, CDR2 FQNNGV. The study's findings and limits: There was a cluster of highly shared sequence variants that was likely a sequencing artifact. The study flagged about 150 TCR beta chains as cytomegalovirus-associated. Reportedly, TCR beta sequences accurately predicted HLA-A and HLA-B alleles in most subjects.

The TCR originated in a man under 40 in good health and CMV-seronegative. Material for sequencing was PBMCs. This sequence joins TRBV11-2 and TRBJ2-7, with D tentatively TRBD2 (6 bases). DNA for the CDR3: TGTGCCAGCAGAGGGATAGCGGAAGGGTCGCACGAGCAGTACTTC. Translating it yields CASRGIAEGSHEQYF.